The clone carrying this T cell receptor beta chain was recorded a few times. Assay used: immunoSEQ multiplex PCR; TCRdb lists only in-frame clones, some missing. The data contain fewer than 120,000 clones, 88% of them singletons. These data originate in a study of control samples from healthy donors and cancer patients. The CDR3 extends over 13 amino acids. Germline V CDR1 and CDR2: KGHSH, LQKENI. The V gene lost 3 bases and the J gene lost 9 bases, with 15 bases spanning the gap. The sample was PBMCs. This clonotype originated in a woman aged 55-69 years with lung cancer. The chain combines TRBV18 with TRBJ2-7; D may be TRBD1 (5 bases). The CDR3 region has the DNA TGTGCCAGCTCACCCGGTGTGACAGAGGTGCAGTACTTC. Translation gives CASSPGVTEVQYF.